This is a list of T cell receptor beta chains from one sample in a study of pediatric ulcerative colitis. Produced via immunoSEQ multiplex PCR; TCRdb's table is partial and in-frame only. The table has tens of thousands of clones, 82% seen once. The sequencing input was blood. These receptors originate from a boy aged 10-17 years with severe ulcerative colitis. Each CDR3 is given with its conserved first and last residue. D genes are given only for firm matches.

d_gene | j_gene | v_gene | CDR3aa
NA | TRBJ1-5 | TRBV5-6 | CASSFAGTSSQPQHF
TRBD2 | TRBJ2-1 | TRBV30 | CAWATSGGANEQFF
NA | TRBJ1-1 | TRBV11-2 | CASNPSSFSEAFF
NA | TRBJ1-6 | TRBV27 | CASSLGIQNSPLHF
NA | TRBJ2-7 | TRBV25-1 | CASSDTRISYEQYF
NA | TRBJ1-1 | TRBV5-1 | CASFRGTEAFF
NA | TRBJ1-2 | TRBV6-5 | CASSYSAQGNGYTF
NA | TRBJ2-7 | TRBV2 | CASSGDQNEQYF
TRBD2 | TRBJ2-1 | TRBV7-9 | CASSPTGLAGVSSYNEQFF
NA | TRBJ2-7 | TRBV5-1 | CASSLAASAFSYEQYF
NA | TRBJ1-2 | TRBV6-1 | CASSEEGWRVDGYTF
TRBD1 | TRBJ1-2 | TRBV6-6 | CASSYPGQGHGYTF
NA | TRBJ2-2 | TRBV5-6 | CASSLTVSYGELFF
NA | TRBJ1-5 | TRBV1 | CTSSLIRDQGNQPQHF
NA | TRBJ2-7 | TRBV7-8 | CASSLDGLVNEQYF
NA | TRBJ2-6 | TRBV29-1 | CSVEDGYFSGANVLTF
NA | TRBJ1-1 | TRBV19 | CASSPGDTGTEAFF
TRBD1 | TRBJ2-7 | TRBV5-1 | CASSLDRDYEQYF
TRBD2 | TRBJ2-2 | TRBV27 | CASSSSVAGANTGELFF
NA | TRBJ2-1 | TRBV10-3 | CAIGESSYNEQFF
NA | TRBJ2-2 | TRBV14 | CASSHRAGTPGELFF
NA | TRBJ2-3 | TRBV12-5 | CASGLGSTDTQYF
NA | TRBJ1-1 | TRBV6-6 | CASSYSAGMNTEAFF
TRBD2 | TRBJ2-3 | TRBV6-1 | CASSELAAWDTQYF
NA | TRBJ2-1 | TRBV5-1 | CASSLDVSGQVNEQFF
TRBD1 | TRBJ2-2 | TRBV11-2 | CASSQPGQGLRQNTGELFF
TRBD1 | TRBJ1-1 | TRBV18 | CASSADRVGEAFF
TRBD1 | TRBJ1-1 | TRBV7-8 | CASSPSNTPTGTTEAFF
NA | TRBJ1-2 | TRBV5-1 | CASSLGVPYGYTF
TRBD1 | TRBJ1-6 | TRBV5-1 | CASSAKGQGGSPLHF
TRBD2 | TRBJ2-1 | TRBV7-9 | CASSAPSGGAMEQFF
TRBD1 | TRBJ1-1 | TRBV11-2 | CASSRDLGQGNTEAFF
TRBD2 | TRBJ2-3 | TRBV9 | CASSVSLSGGPGTDTQYF
TRBD2 | TRBJ2-2 | TRBV19 | CASSIETTSGVPNTGELFF
NA | TRBJ1-6 | TRBV9 | CASSVGQFYNSPLHF
NA | TRBJ1-2 | TRBV19 | CASLKGRGYGYTF
NA | TRBJ2-3 | TRBV7-6 | CASSLTYRTDTQYF
NA | TRBJ2-2 | TRBV11-2 | CASSSGAVFTGELFF
TRBD1 | TRBJ2-6 | TRBV5-5 | CASSMVGTGLLSGANVLTF
TRBD1 | TRBJ2-7 | TRBV6-5 | CASSSGQGFHEQYF
NA | TRBJ2-7 | TRBV5-4 | CASSLGLGTTYEQYF
NA | TRBJ2-2 | TRBV18 | CASSPSEGELFF
NA | TRBJ1-5 | TRBV4-1 | CASSRIDGSNSNQPQHF
NA | TRBJ1-2 | TRBV7-8 | CASSLYRDLLYGYTF
NA | TRBJ2-1 | TRBV6-5 | CASSLAHYNEQFF
TRBD1 | TRBJ1-2 | TRBV11-2 | CASSLVTGDGYTF
TRBD1 | TRBJ1-1 | TRBV5-1 | CASSLAGQGAGEAFF
NA | TRBJ1-1 | TRBV5-6 | CASSRSDGYTEAFF
NA | TRBJ2-7 | TRBV7-2 | CASSNPTGGHYEQYF
NA | TRBJ1-1 | TRBV30 | CAWRTPFMNTEAFF
NA | TRBJ2-3 | TRBV4-1 | CASTPEGAWRTDTQYF
NA | TRBJ1-2 | TRBV20-1 | CSARRGSGYTF
NA | TRBJ1-2 | TRBV15 | CATSRDRSNLYGHTF